The 32 T cell receptor beta chains below were found in one sample sequenced in a study of cytomegalovirus exposure and HLA in healthy donors. Method: immunoSEQ multiplex PCR; TCRdb's copy keeps in-frame clones and lacks some. The sample has more than 70,000 clones, roughly 93% seen once. Sequencing was performed on PBMCs. Receptors were obtained from a woman younger than 30 in good health and CMV-seronegative.

This clone was detected only once. The chain recombines TRBV4-1 with TRBJ1-2, with 8 bases identical to TRBD1. The V and J ends lost 3 bases and 1 base, in that order; junction bases with no gene match: 4. CDR1 and CDR2 from the germline V gene are MGHRA and YSYEKL. This CDR3 is built from 15 residues. The DNA of the CDR3 is TGCGCCAGCAGCCAGAGGACAGGGATTAACTATGGCTACACCTTC. Its protein product is CASSQRTGINYGYTF.

J is TRBJ1-2 and V is TRBV6-4; tentative D call: TRBD1 (6 bases). The germline V gene has CDR1 MRHNA and CDR2 SNTAGT. The CDR3 runs to 15 residues. Trimming stripped 0 bases from V and 6 bases from J, with 14 bases between. The CDR3 region is CASSDSTTGTDGYTF. Written as DNA, the CDR3 is TGTGCCAGCAGTGACTCTACCACAGGGACGGATGGCTACACCTTC.

The chain couples TRBV25-1 to TRBJ2-7, with 11 bases that match TRBD2. The V segment lost 4 bases and the J segment 7 bases; nucleotides outside the gene matches: 9. CDR3 size: 15 residues. Per germline, CDR1 MGHDK and CDR2 SYGVNS. CDR3 sequence (DNA): TGTGCCAGCAGTGCGACTAGCGGGAAATATCGGGAGCAGTACTTC. Residues: CASSATSGKYREQYF.

The CDR3 region is CASSSRTQGSAEAFF. CDR3 coding DNA: TGTGCCAGCAGCTCCAGGACCCAGGGAAGTGCTGAAGCTTTCTTT. The chain combines TRBV7-8 with TRBJ1-1, with D possibly being TRBD1 (5 bases). Germline V gene lookup returns CDR1 SGHVS and CDR2 FQNEAQ. The CDR3 runs 15 residues. V lost 4 bases and J 6 bases, leaving 18 bases between the germline ends.

The chain has TRBV19 and TRBJ1-2; no reliable D call. Germline V gene data show CDR1 as LNHDA and CDR2 as SQIVND (reference sequence). The V gene lost 6 bases and the J gene lost 6 bases, with 8 bases spanning the gap. This CDR3 region has 11 residues. DNA for the CDR3: TGTGCCAGTAGCTTGGGCCATGGCTACACCTTC. This gives the protein CASSLGHGYTF. The complete variable domain, with remaining parts taken from reference TRBV19 and TRBJ1-2, reads DGGITQSPKYLFRKEGQNVTLSCEQNLNHDAMYWYRQDPGQGLRLIYYSQIVNDFQKGDIAEGYSVSREKKESFPLTVTSAQKNPTAFYLCASSLGHGYTFGSGTRLTVV.

The chain has TRBV11-2 and TRBJ2-2; 10 nucleotides align to TRBD2. The V gene end was trimmed by 6 bases and the J gene end by 4 bases; junction bases not matched to a gene: 2. Germline lookup yields CDR1 SGHAT and CDR2 FQNNGV. This CDR3 is built from 14 residues. For the CDR3, the DNA is TGTGCCAGCAGAAGGACTAGCGGCACCGGGGAGCTGTTTTTT. The encoded protein is CASRRTSGTGELFF.

The J gene is TRBJ1-5, the V gene TRBV27, with D maybe TRBD1 (5 bases). Germline values: CDR1 MNHEY, CDR2 SMNVEV (reference sequence). The CDR3 length is 14 residues. V lost 6 bases and J lost 6, with 15 bases in between. The CDR3 loop is CASSPTGGSQPQHF. The CDR3 nucleotides are TGTGCCAGCAGCCCTACCGGGGGTAGTCAGCCCCAGCATTTT.

The V and J genes are TRBV6-1 and TRBJ1-1; 8 bases agree with TRBD1. J lost 1 base, V lost 6 bases, and 4 bases had no gene match. The CDR3 is made up of 14 amino acids. Per germline, CDR1 MNHNS and CDR2 SASEGT. CDR3 nucleotide sequence: TGTGCCAGCAGCCTAGGGACAGGGAACACTGAAGCTTTCTTT. It is translated as CASSLGTGNTEAFF.

The chain carries TRBV11-2 and TRBJ1-1, with D tentatively TRBD1 (6 bases). CDR3 length equals 14 residues. Germline loops: CDR1 SGHAT, CDR2 FQNNGV. Trimming removed 4 bases from V and 4 bases from J, with 13 bases in between. The DNA for the CDR3 is TGTGCCAGCAGCTCGCTACAGGGAACCACTGAAGCTTTCTTT. It codes for CASSSLQGTTEAFF.

The gene calls are TRBV4-1 and TRBJ2-1; 14 bases are shared with TRBD2. J lost 4 bases, V lost 1 base, and 9 bases had no gene match. The germline V gene has CDR1 MGHRA and CDR2 YSYEKL. This CDR3 region has 19 residues. Here the CDR3 reads CASSQVRTSGGLVYNEQFF. The CDR3 DNA reads TGCGCCAGCAGCCAAGTCAGGACTAGCGGGGGGCTTGTTTACAATGAGCAGTTCTTC.

The rearrangement uses TRBV7-6 and TRBJ1-5; no clear D gene. Trimming cost V 1 base and J 3 bases, with 4 bases left between them. Germline V gene sequence: CDR1 SGHVS, CDR2 FNYEAQ. This CDR3 spans 13 amino acids. In nucleotides, the CDR3 is TGTGCCAGCAGCTTAGGTTACAATCAGCCCCAGCATTTT. Protein: CASSLGYNQPQHF.

V usage is TRBV5-1 and J usage is TRBJ2-1; the D is unclear. CDR1 and CDR2 (germline): SGHRS, YFSETQ. V shed 3 bases and J shed 5 bases, with 12 bases lying between them. CDR3 length: 14 residues. The CDR3 sequence: CASSWMPRDNEQFF. CDR3 nucleotide sequence: TGCGCCAGCAGCTGGATGCCTAGAGACAATGAGCAGTTCTTC.

The gene calls are TRBV27 and TRBJ2-1; D gene unclear. Germline V CDR1 and CDR2: MNHEY, SMNVEV (reference sequence). This CDR3 is 14 amino acids long. V lost 2 bases, J lost 6 bases, and 11 bases lay in between. The CDR3 DNA reads as TGTGCCAGCAGTTTAATCCTAGGCCCCAATGAGCAGTTCTTC. Residues: CASSLILGPNEQFF.

The rearrangement links TRBV4-3 to TRBJ1-2; D may be TRBD1 (6 bases). The CDR3 contains 15 residues. Germline CDR1 is LGHNA and CDR2 is YSLEER. Trimming took off 0 bases at V and 7 bases at J, with 15 bases between the two ends. The CDR3 here is CASSQDSRGAVGYTF. The CDR3, as DNA: TGCGCCAGCAGCCAAGACTCCAGGGGCGCGGTTGGCTACACCTTC.

The chain links TRBV29-1 to TRBJ2-3, with TRBD2 matching over 8 bases. The V gene's germline CDR1 is SQVTM and CDR2 ANQGSEA. The V gene end was trimmed by 7 bases and the J gene end by 1 base; junction bases not matched to a gene: 4. The CDR3 sequence is 13 residues long. The CDR3 DNA reads TGCAGCGCTATGACTAGCGGCACAGATACGCAGTATTTT. Amino acid sequence: CSAMTSGTDTQYF.

The CDR3 sequence: CASSSFRTRADTQYF. DNA for the CDR3: TGTGCCAGCAGCTCCTTTAGGACTAGAGCAGATACGCAGTATTTT. The chain carries TRBV7-8 and TRBJ2-3; 7 nucleotides line up with TRBD2. Germline-derived CDR1 and CDR2 are SGHVS and FQNEAQ. CDR3 length: 15 residues. The V gene end was trimmed by 4 bases and the J gene end by 4 bases; junction bases not matched to a gene: 8.

CDR3 in DNA: TGCAGCGTTGAGGCAGGGCTCTCTGGAAACACCATATATTTT. Its protein is CSVEAGLSGNTIYF. The rearrangement links TRBV29-1 to TRBJ1-3; tentative D call: TRBD1 (5 bases). V was clipped by 3 bases and J by 0 bases, with 9 bases between them. The CDR3 consists of 14 residues. Germline V gene lookup returns CDR1 SQVTM and CDR2 ANQGSEA. Complete variable domain (other parts from reference TRBV29-1 and TRBJ1-3): SAVISQKPSRDICQRGTSLTIQCQVDSQVTMMFWYRQQPGQSLTLIATANQGSEATYESGFVIDKFPISRPNLTFSTLTVSNMSPEDSSIYLCSVEAGLSGNTIYFGEGSWLTVV.

The rearrangement links TRBV5-4 to TRBJ2-5; 9 bases align to TRBD2. Germline loops: CDR1 SGHNT, CDR2 YYREEE (reference sequence). The CDR3 is 13 residues long. The ends lost 1 base at V and 5 bases at J; junction bases unmatched: 0. CDR3 nucleotides: TGTGCCAGCAGCTTGACTAGCGGGGAGACCCAGTACTTC. This sequence encodes CASSLTSGETQYF.

The chain couples TRBV4-3 to TRBJ1-5, with D tentatively TRBD1 (5 bases). The CDR3 is made up of 15 amino acids. V lost 0 bases and J 6 bases, leaving 12 bases between the germline ends. Germline V gene lookup returns CDR1 LGHNA and CDR2 YSLEER. Here the CDR3 DNA reads TGCGCCAGCAGCCAAGATACCCAGGGTCCTCAGCCCCAGCATTTT. This codes for CASSQDTQGPQPQHF.

The V call is TRBV7-2, the J call TRBJ2-5, with 7 bases aligning to TRBD1. Germline-derived CDR1 and CDR2 are SGHTA and FQGNSA. This CDR3 region has 18 residues. The V and J ends lost 2 bases and 7 bases, in that order; junction bases with no gene match: 19. The CDR3 here is CASSLTGQARTQKGTQYF. The CDR3 DNA sequence: TGTGCCAGCAGCTTAACCGGACAGGCCCGAACCCAAAAAGGGACCCAGTACTTC.

This CDR3 reads CASRLEEHGYNSPLHF. CDR3 nucleotides: TGTGCCAGTAGGTTAGAGGAACATGGGTATAATTCACCCCTCCACTTT. The chain links TRBV19 to TRBJ1-6; D is ambiguous. The CDR3 is 16 amino acids. Germline CDR1 and CDR2: LNHDA and SQIVND (reference sequence). Trimming pared 6 bases from V and 4 bases from J, leaving 16 bases between.

The rearrangement links TRBV5-1 to TRBJ2-5; 9 nucleotides match TRBD1. CDR3 length equals 15 residues. CDR1 and CDR2 (germline): SGHRS, YFSETQ. V shed 5 bases, J shed 2 bases, and the junction held 7 bases outside the gene matches. Here the CDR3 reads CASRRDRGTQETQYF. The DNA for the CDR3 is TGCGCCAGCAGACGAGACAGGGGGACTCAAGAGACCCAGTACTTC.

J is TRBJ2-3 and V is TRBV7-9, with 7 positions matching TRBD1. CDR1 is SEHNR, CDR2 FQNEAQ, per germline (reference sequence). The V gene end was trimmed by 1 base and the J gene end by 3 bases; junction bases not matched to a gene: 4. The CDR3 is 15 residues long. The CDR3 coding sequence is TGTGCCAGCAGCTTAGGGGACAGCCCGACAGATACGCAGTATTTT. The encoded protein is CASSLGDSPTDTQYF.

The gene calls are TRBV28 and TRBJ2-5; weak D call: TRBD1 (6 bases). The CDR3 has 13 residues. Trimming stripped 3 bases from V and 5 bases from J, with 10 bases between. The germline V gene has CDR1 MDHEN and CDR2 SYDVKM. The CDR3 DNA follows: TGTGCCAGCAGTTTCGGCAGGGGTGAGACCCAGTACTTC. This translates into CASSFGRGETQYF.

The rearrangement joins TRBV19 to TRBJ2-7; a weak D match, TRBD1 (5 bases). The germline V gene has CDR1 LNHDA and CDR2 SQIVND (reference sequence). Deletions cut 5 bases from V and 2 bases from J, with 16 bases between. There are 15 residues in the CDR3. This CDR3 reads CASSPQGDGTYEQYF. Written as DNA, the CDR3 is TGTGCCAGTAGTCCCCAGGGTGACGGAACCTACGAGCAGTACTTC. Full variable domain (rest looked up from reference TRBV19 and TRBJ2-7): DGGITQSPKYLFRKEGQNVTLSCEQNLNHDAMYWYRQDPGQGLRLIYYSQIVNDFQKGDIAEGYSVSREKKESFPLTVTSAQKNPTAFYLCASSPQGDGTYEQYFGPGTRLTVT.

In its sample, this clone was seen once. This chain connects TRBV20-1 to TRBJ1-1; a possible D gene is TRBD1 (6 bases). Per the germline V gene, CDR1 is DFQATT and CDR2 is SNEGSKA (reference sequence). This CDR3 spans 11 amino acids. Written as DNA, the CDR3 is TGCGGAATACAGGGTTTCACTGAAGCTTTCTTT. As protein: CGIQGFTEAFF.

The CDR3 region has the DNA TGTGCCAGCAGCGGAGGGCCCCCGCGGGGGGGCCCCGGGGAGCTGTTTTTT. It yields the protein CASSGGPPRGGPGELFF. The rearrangement links TRBV9 to TRBJ2-2, with 9 bases that match TRBD2. This CDR3 comprises 17 residues. After removal of 3 bases from V and 6 bases from J, the junction contained 12 bases not matched to a gene. Germline V gives CDR1 SGDLS, CDR2 YYNGEE.

The chain carries TRBV6-1 and TRBJ2-6, with 11 nucleotides matching TRBD1. Germline CDR1 reads MNHNS; CDR2 reads SASEGT. This CDR3 region has 17 residues. V shed 4 bases, J shed 1 base, and the junction held 3 bases outside the gene matches. CDR3 DNA: TGTGCCAGCAGTGGGACAGGGGGCGCATCTGGGGCCAACGTCCTGACTTTC. Its translation: CASSGTGGASGANVLTF.

The rearrangement links TRBV6-6 to TRBJ1-5; 9 positions agree with TRBD1. From germline, CDR1 is MNHNY and CDR2 SVGAGI (reference sequence). V lost 9 bases, J lost 9 bases, and 9 bases stayed unmatched. This CDR3 has 13 amino acids. The CDR3, as DNA: TGTGCCAGTACTAGGACAGGGGCGCGGCCCCAGCATTTT. It is translated as CASTRTGARPQHF.

This clone has only one observation. The rearrangement links TRBV29-1 to TRBJ2-2, with 10 bases identical to TRBD1. Germline CDR1 is SQVTM and CDR2 is ANQGSEA. Unmatched junction bases numbered 8, after V lost 6 bases and J lost 4 bases. The CDR3 runs to 15 residues. CDR3 in DNA: TGCAGCGTCCTCCTGGGACAGGGGCCCACCGGGGAGCTGTTTTTT. Protein product: CSVLLGQGPTGELFF.

This chain uses TRBV6-1 with TRBJ2-5; D is ambiguous. Trimming took 2 bases from V and 1 from J, leaving 8 bases between them. The CDR3 contains 14 residues. CDR1 and CDR2 from the germline V gene are MNHNS and SASEGT. CDR3 loop: CASSEIKFQETQYF. CDR3 coding DNA: TGTGCCAGCAGTGAAATAAAATTCCAAGAGACCCAGTACTTC.

This chain joins TRBV19 and TRBJ1-5; a possible D gene is TRBD1 (5 bases). The CDR3 is 13 amino acids. V gave up 5 bases and J gave up 5 bases, with 10 bases separating them. Germline CDR1 reads LNHDA; CDR2 reads SQIVND (reference sequence). The CDR3 DNA follows: TGTGCCAGTAGTTCGACAGAGGATCAGCCCCAGCATTTT. Its translation: CASSSTEDQPQHF.